The rows below give T cell receptor beta chains drawn from one sample of a study of shared clonotypes between healthy human individuals. The assay was immunoSEQ multiplex PCR, and TCRdb's table has in-frame clones only and misses some. The sample consists of about 1 million clones, roughly 70% of them appearing once. Material: memory CD4+ T cells sorted from blood. The receptor set was obtained from a man younger than 35 in good health. Both conserved end residues are part of each CDR3. D genes are given only for firm matches. Expanded clones get a size class; other rows say once, few or many, or leave the size out.

size	D	V	J	DNA	CDR3
NA	NA	TRBV30	TRBJ2-7	TGTGCCTGGAGTAGACAAAACGAGCAGTACTTC	CAWSRQNEQYF
NA	TRBD2	TRBV11-2	TRBJ2-2	TGTGCCAGCAGCTTATCTCGGGGGGTGCCGACCGGGGAGCTGTTTTTT	CASSLSRGVPTGELFF
NA	NA	TRBV10-2	TRBJ1-2	TGCGCCAGCACGAGGGATAACTATGGCTACACCTTC	CASTRDNYGYTF
few	NA	TRBV7-9	TRBJ1-1	TGTGCCAGCAGCCCCGGCGGTAACACTGAAGCTTTCTTT	CASSPGGNTEAFF
NA	NA	TRBV21-1	TRBJ1-3	TGTGCCAGCAGCGCAACCCCAGGGAGCCCTGGAAACACCATATATTTT	CASSATPGSPGNTIYF
NA	NA	TRBV6-1	TRBJ2-7	TGTGCCAGCCGGGCCCTCGGCGGCTACGAGCAGTACTTC	CASRALGGYEQYF
once	TRBD1	TRBV30	TRBJ1-6	TGTGCCTGGACTTTCGGGACAGGGAATTCACCCCTCCACTTT	CAWTFGTGNSPLHF
NA	NA	TRBV30	TRBJ1-4	TGTGCCTGGAGTGGGAGGGGGAATGAAAAACTGTTTTTT	CAWSGRGNEKLFF
NA	NA	TRBV7-2	TRBJ2-2	TGTGCCAGCAGCTTACAATTTGGCTCTTCGAACACCGGGGAGCTGTTTTTT	CASSLQFGSSNTGELFF
NA	TRBD1	TRBV19	TRBJ2-6	TGTGCCAGTAGTCCCGGACAGGGGAGCACTGGGGCCAACGTCCTGACTTTC	CASSPGQGSTGANVLTF
once	TRBD1	TRBV5-4	TRBJ2-6	TGTGCCAGCAGCTTGGCGGGACAGGGTTCCATCTCTGGGGCCAACGTCCTGACTTTC	CASSLAGQGSISGANVLTF
few	NA	TRBV5-1	TRBJ2-1	TGCGCCAGCACCCCAGGGGGGGGTACCTACAATGAGCAGTTCTTC	CASTPGGGTYNEQFF
once	TRBD2	TRBV19	TRBJ2-5	TGTGCCAGTAGTCGATCGGGAGGTGAGACCCAGTACTTC	CASSRSGGETQYF
many	NA	TRBV7-9	TRBJ1-6	TGTGCCAGCAGCTGGCTCGGGGAGGGTAATTCACCCCTCCACTTT	CASSWLGEGNSPLHF
NA	NA	TRBV5-6	TRBJ1-3	TGTGCCAGCAGCTCTGCTTGGAGCGGAAACACCATATATTTT	CASSSAWSGNTIYF
NA	TRBD2	TRBV14	TRBJ2-5	TGTGCCAGCAGCCAAGATGCGGGAGGAGGGGAGACCCAGTACTTC	CASSQDAGGGETQYF
once	NA	TRBV2	TRBJ2-5	TGTGCCAGCAGGTCCGGGACAAAAGAGACCCAGTACTTC	CASRSGTKETQYF
NA	NA	TRBV19	TRBJ2-2	TGTGCCACCCTCACACGGGGGAACACCGGGGAGCTGTTTTTT	CATLTRGNTGELFF
NA	NA	TRBV27	TRBJ1-1	TGTGCCAGCAGTTTATCCGGCAGGTTGGACACTGAAGCTTTCTTT	CASSLSGRLDTEAFF
NA	TRBD1	TRBV19	TRBJ1-2	TGTGCCAGTAGTAAGGACAGGGTCAAGTATGGCTACACCTTC	CASSKDRVKYGYTF
NA	NA	TRBV29-1	TRBJ2-3	TGCAGCGTGGCCGGGGGCACAGATACGCAGTATTTT	CSVAGGTDTQYF
NA	TRBD1	TRBV19	TRBJ1-6	TGTGCCAGTAGTATAGAGGGACAGGGGTTTTCACCCCTCCACTTT	CASSIEGQGFSPLHF
NA	NA	TRBV5-1	TRBJ1-1	TGCGCCAGCAGCTTCACACTAGGACGAACTGAAGCTTTCTTT	CASSFTLGRTEAFF
NA	NA	TRBV7-2	TRBJ2-7	TGTGCCAGCAGCTTAGGGTTCACAGGCGAGCAGTACTTC	CASSLGFTGEQYF
NA	NA	TRBV7-2	TRBJ2-2	TGTGCCAGCAGTCGTCGGACTACCGATAACACCGGGGAGCTGTTTTTT	CASSRRTTDNTGELFF
many	NA	TRBV5-1	TRBJ1-6	TGCGCCAGCAGCTTAGATTCTGGAGGCTCAAATTCACCCCTCCACTTT	CASSLDSGGSNSPLHF
NA	TRBD1	TRBV2	TRBJ2-1	TGTGCCCAGCAGTGGGACAGGGAATCGGCGCAGTTCTTC	CAQQWDRESAQFF
few	TRBD1	TRBV5-1	TRBJ2-4	TGCGCCAGCAGCTTGTTAACGGACAGGGTCTATTACTTC	CASSLLTDRVYYF